The clone carrying this T cell receptor (beta chain) was found many times. Each CDR3 protein gets one entry after TCRdb re-called the RT-PCR reads with MiXCR. This sample has 150,000 to 200,000 distinct CDR3 sequences, with 9.2% found just once. This sample is part of a study of response to subunit inactivated influenza vaccine. CDR3 length: 17 amino acids. Germline CDR1 SGHTA, CDR2 FQGNSA. V gave up 1 base and J gave up 6 bases; unmatched junction bases: 14. The chain couples TRBV7-2 to TRBJ2-5, with 7 bases that match TRBD2. This TCR derives from a man aged 50 or older who received an inactivated influenza vaccine. Sequencing was performed on non-naive T cells sorted from PBMCs, taken on the day of vaccination. Here the CDR3 reads CASSLEPRGSNRKTQYF. In nucleotides, the CDR3 is TGTGCCAGCAGCTTAGAGCCCCGCGGGAGTAATCGAAAGACCCAGTACTTC.